A single T cell receptor (beta chain) is shown here with its context. These data belong to a study of blood T cell repertoires in COVID-19. Study-level information: COVID-19 samples, acute and convalescent, were from the United States, Italy and Spain.

In germline, CDR1 is SGHRS, CDR2 YFSETQ. Trimming left V 1 base short and J 6 bases short, with 15 bases between. The CDR3 sequence is 15 residues long. The protocol was immunoSEQ multiplex PCR, while the TCRdb copy is restricted to in-frame clones and leaves out a portion. The data hold approximately 300,000 clones, with roughly 90% observed a single time. Cohort assignment relied on participant-reported clinical history. This TCR derives from a woman aged 30 to 39 who had recovered from COVID-19. The sample comprised PBMCs or T cells enriched from blood (not recorded which). This chain uses TRBV5-1 with TRBJ2-3, with D possibly matching TRBD2 (6 bases). The CDR3 is CASSLRASAMDTQYF. The CDR3 DNA reads as TGCGCCAGCAGCTTGAGGGCTAGCGCGATGGATACGCAGTATTTT. The whole variable domain, filled in from reference TRBV5-1 and TRBJ2-3, reads KAGVTQTPRYLIKTRGQQVTLSCSPISGHRSVSWYQQTPGQGLQFLFEYFSETQRNKGNFPGRFSGRQFSNSRSEMNVSTLELGDSALYLCASSLRASAMDTQYFGPGTRLTVL.